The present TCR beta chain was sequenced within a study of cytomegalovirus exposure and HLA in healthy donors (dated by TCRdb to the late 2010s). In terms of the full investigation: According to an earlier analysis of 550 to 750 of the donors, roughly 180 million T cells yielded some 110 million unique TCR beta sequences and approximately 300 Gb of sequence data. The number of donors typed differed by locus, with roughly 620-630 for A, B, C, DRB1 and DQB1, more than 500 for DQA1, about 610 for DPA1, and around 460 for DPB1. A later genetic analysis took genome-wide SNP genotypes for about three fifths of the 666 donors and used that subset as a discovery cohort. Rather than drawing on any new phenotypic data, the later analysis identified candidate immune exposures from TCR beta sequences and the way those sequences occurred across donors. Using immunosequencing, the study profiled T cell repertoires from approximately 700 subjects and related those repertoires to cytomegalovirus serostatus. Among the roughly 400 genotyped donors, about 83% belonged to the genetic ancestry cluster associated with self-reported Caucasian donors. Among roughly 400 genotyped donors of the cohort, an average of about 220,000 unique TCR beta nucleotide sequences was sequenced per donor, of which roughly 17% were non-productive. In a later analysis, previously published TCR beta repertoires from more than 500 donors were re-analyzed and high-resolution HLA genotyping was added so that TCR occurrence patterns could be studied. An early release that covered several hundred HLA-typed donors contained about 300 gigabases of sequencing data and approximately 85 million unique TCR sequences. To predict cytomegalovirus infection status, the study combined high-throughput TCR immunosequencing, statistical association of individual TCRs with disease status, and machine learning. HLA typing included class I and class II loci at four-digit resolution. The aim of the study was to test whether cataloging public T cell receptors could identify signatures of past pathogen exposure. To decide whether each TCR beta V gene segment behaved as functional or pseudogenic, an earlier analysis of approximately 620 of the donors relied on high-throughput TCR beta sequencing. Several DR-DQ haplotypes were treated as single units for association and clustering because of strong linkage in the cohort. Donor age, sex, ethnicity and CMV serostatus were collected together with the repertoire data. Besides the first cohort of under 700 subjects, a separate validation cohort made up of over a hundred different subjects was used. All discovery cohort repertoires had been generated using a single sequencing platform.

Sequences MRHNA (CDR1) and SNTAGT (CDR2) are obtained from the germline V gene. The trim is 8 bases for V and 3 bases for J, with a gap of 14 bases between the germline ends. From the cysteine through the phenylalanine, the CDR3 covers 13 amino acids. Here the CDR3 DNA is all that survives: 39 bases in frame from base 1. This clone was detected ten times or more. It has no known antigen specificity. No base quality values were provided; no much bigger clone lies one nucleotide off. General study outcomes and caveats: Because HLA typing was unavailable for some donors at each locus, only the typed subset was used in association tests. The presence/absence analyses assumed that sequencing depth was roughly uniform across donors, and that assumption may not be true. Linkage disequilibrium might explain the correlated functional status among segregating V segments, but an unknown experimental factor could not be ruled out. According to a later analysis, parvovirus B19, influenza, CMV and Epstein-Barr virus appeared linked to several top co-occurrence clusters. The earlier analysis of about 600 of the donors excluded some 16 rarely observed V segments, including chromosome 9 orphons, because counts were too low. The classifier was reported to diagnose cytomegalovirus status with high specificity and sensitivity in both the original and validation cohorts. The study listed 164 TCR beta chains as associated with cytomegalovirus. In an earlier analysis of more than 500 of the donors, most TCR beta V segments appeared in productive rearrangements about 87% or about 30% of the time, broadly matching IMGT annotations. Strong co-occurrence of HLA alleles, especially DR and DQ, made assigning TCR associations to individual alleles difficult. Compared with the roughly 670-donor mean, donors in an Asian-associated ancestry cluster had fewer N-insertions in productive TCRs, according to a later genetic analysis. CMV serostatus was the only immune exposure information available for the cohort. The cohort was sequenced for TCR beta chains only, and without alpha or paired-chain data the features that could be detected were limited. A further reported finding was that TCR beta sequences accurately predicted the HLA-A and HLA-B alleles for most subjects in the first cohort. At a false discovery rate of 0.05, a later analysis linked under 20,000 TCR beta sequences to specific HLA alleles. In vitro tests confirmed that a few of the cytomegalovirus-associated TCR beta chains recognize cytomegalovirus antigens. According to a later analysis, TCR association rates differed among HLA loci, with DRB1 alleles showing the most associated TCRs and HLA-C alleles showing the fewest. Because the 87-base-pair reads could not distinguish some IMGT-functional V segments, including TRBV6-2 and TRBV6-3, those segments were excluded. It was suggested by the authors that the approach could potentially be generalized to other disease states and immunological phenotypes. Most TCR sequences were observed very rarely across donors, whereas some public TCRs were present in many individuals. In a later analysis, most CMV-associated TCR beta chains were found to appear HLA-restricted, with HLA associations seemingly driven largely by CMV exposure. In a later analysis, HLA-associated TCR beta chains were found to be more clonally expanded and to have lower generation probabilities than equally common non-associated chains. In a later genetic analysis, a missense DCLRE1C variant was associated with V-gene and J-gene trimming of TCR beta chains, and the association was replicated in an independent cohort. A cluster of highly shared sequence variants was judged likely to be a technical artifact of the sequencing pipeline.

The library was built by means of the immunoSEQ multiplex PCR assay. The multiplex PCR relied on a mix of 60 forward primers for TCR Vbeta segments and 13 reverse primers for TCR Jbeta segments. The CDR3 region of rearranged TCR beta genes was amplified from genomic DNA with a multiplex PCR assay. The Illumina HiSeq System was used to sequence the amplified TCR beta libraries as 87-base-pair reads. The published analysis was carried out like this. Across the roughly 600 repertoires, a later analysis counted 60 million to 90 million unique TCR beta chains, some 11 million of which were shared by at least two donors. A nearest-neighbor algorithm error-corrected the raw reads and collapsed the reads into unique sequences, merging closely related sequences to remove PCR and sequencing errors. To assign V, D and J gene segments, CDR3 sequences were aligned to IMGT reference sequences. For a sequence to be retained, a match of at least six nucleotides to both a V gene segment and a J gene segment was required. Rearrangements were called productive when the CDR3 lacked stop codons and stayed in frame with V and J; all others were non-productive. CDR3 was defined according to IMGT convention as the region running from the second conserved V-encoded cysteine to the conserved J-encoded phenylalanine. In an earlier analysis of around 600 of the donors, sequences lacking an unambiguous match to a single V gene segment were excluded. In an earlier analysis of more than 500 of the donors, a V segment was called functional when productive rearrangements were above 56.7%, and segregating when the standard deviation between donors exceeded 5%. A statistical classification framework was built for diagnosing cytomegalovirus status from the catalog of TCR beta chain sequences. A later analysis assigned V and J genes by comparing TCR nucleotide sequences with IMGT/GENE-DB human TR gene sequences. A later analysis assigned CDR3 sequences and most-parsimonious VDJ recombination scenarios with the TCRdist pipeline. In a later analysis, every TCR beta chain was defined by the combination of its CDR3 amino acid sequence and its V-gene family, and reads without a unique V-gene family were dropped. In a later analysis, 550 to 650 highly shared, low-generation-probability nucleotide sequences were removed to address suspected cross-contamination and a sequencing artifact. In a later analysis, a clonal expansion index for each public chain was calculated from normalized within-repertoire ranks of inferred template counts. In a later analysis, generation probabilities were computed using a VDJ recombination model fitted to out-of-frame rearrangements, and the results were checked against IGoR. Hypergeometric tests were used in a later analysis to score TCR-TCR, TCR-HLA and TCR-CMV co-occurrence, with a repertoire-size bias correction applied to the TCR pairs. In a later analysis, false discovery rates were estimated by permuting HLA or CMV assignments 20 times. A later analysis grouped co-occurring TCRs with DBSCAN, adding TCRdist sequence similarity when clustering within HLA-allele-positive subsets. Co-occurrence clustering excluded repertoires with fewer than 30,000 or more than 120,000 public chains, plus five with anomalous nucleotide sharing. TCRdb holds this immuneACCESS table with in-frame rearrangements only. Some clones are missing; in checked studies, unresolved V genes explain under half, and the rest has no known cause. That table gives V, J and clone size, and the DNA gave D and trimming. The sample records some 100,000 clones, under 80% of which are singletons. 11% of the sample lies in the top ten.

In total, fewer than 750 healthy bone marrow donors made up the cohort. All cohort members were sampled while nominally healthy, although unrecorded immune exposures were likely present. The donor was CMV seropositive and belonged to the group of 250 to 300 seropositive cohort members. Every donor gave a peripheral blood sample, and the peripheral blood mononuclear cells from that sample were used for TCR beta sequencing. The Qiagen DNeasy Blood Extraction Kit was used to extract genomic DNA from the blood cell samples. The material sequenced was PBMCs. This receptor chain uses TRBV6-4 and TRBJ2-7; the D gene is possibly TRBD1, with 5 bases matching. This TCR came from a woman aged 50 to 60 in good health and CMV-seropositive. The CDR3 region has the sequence CASPKDRGYEQYF. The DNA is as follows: TGTGCCAGCCCGAAGGATAGGGGCTACGAGCAGTACTTC.